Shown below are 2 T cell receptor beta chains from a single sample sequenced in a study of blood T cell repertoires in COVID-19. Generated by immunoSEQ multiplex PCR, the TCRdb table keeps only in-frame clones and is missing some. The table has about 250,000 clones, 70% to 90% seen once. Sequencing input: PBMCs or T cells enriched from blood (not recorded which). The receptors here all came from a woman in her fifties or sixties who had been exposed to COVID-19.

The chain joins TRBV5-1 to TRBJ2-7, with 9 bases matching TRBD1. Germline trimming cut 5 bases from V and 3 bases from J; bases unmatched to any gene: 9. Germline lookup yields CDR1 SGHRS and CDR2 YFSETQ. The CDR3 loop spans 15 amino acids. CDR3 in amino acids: CASRLEGTGIYEQYF. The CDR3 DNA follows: TGCGCCAGCAGACTAGAGGGGACAGGGATCTACGAGCAGTACTTC. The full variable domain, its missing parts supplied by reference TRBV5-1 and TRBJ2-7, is KAGVTQTPRYLIKTRGQQVTLSCSPISGHRSVSWYQQTPGQGLQFLFEYFSETQRNKGNFPGRFSGRQFSNSRSEMNVSTLELGDSALYLCASRLEGTGIYEQYFGPGTRLTVT.

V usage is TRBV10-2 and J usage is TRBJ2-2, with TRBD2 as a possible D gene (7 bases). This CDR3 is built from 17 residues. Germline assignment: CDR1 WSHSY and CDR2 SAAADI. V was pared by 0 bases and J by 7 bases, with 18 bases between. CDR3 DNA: TGCGCCAGCAGTGAGTCCCGGGCGGGGGCCCCGGGCGGGGAGCTGTTTTTT. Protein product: CASSESRAGAPGGELFF.